Presented here are 32 T cell receptor beta chains from one specimen sequenced in a study of T cells in Graves' hyperthyroidism and ophthalmopathy. The CDR3 regions of TCR beta were amplified from RNA transcripts. First-round RT-PCR of the TCR CDR3 relied on the HTBI primer set. TCRdb re-derived calls from the multiplex PCR reads in MiXCR, one entry per CDR3 protein. Of roughly 400,000 distinct CDR3 sequences listed, over 12% are singletons. Sequencing input: blood. These receptors originate from a man aged 45 to 65 with Graves' ophthalmopathy.

This clonotype occurred a few times. The chain couples TRBV28 to TRBJ1-2; D possibly corresponds to TRBD1 (6 bases). Germline V lookup: CDR1 MDHEN, CDR2 SYDVKM. CDR3 length: 15 residues. Trimming pared 3 bases from V and 5 bases from J, leaving 16 bases between. The CDR3 sequence is CASSFMWGRSYGYTF. The CDR3 DNA is TGTGCCAGCAGTTTCATGTGGGGGCGCTCATATGGCTACACCTTC.

This clonotype was recorded at least ten times. The chain couples TRBV2 to TRBJ1-6; 7 bases map to TRBD1. V was clipped by 6 bases and J by 8 bases; unmatched bases: 7. In germline, CDR1 is SNHLY, CDR2 FYNNEI. This CDR3 spans 14 amino acids. The CDR3: CASRTGPSDSPLHF. CDR3 nucleotides: TGTGCCAGCAGGACAGGGCCTTCGGATTCACCCCTCCACTTT.

In this sample, this clonotype turned up a few times. The V call is TRBV28, the J call TRBJ2-3; the match to TRBD2 covers 13 bases. V lost 8 bases, J lost 6 bases, and 8 bases stayed unmatched. CDR3 length: 15 residues. Germline CDR1 is MDHEN and CDR2 is SYDVKM. For the CDR3, the DNA is TGTGCCAGCCGACTAGCGGGAGGTGGGGGGGATACGCAGTATTTT. Translation gives CASRLAGGGGDTQYF.

The genes are TRBV15 and TRBJ2-3; no clear D. CDR3 size: 13 residues. Germline V gene sequence: CDR1 LNHNV, CDR2 YYDKDF (reference sequence). V dropped 4 bases and J dropped 0 bases, with 5 bases sitting between them. The CDR3 region is CATSTQSTDTQYF. CDR3 sequence (DNA): TGTGCCACCAGCACGCAGAGCACAGATACGCAGTATTTT.

The chain has TRBV5-1 and TRBJ1-4; D remains unclear. The CDR3 has 16 amino acids. Germline V gene lookup returns CDR1 SGHRS and CDR2 YFSETQ. V was cut by 2 bases and J by 3 bases, with 14 bases left in between. The CDR3 loop reads CASSLWGSSPNEKLFF. DNA for the CDR3: TGCGCCAGCAGCTTATGGGGTTCTTCCCCTAATGAAAAACTGTTTTTT.

In this sample, this clonotype turned up many times. This sequence joins TRBV3-1 and TRBJ2-7; 14 nucleotides align to TRBD2. V gave up 1 base and J gave up 1 base; unmatched junction bases: 0. CDR1 is LGHDT, CDR2 YNNKEL, per germline (reference sequence). CDR3 length: 16 amino acids. As DNA, the CDR3 is TGTGCCAGCAGCCAAGGACTAGCGGGAGGGTCCTACGAGCAGTACTTC. Protein sequence: CASSQGLAGGSYEQYF.

In its sample, this clonotype was seen many times. The chain combines TRBV6-5 with TRBJ1-5; no reliable D call. Germline V CDR1 and CDR2: MNHEY, SVGAGI. Trimming removed 2 bases from V and 7 bases from J, with 12 bases in between. This CDR3 comprises 14 residues. The CDR3, as DNA: TGTGCCAGCAGTTACGAGTCGGGGATCCAGCCCCAGCATTTT. This gives the protein CASSYESGIQPQHF.

This clonotype came up a few times. The chain joins TRBV15 to TRBJ1-2; 8 bases align to TRBD1. V shed 3 bases and J 4 bases; nucleotides not matched to a gene: 4. The CDR3 consists of 14 residues. In germline, CDR1 is LNHNV, CDR2 YYDKDF (reference sequence). The CDR3 region is CATSRTGVAYGYTF. The DNA of the CDR3 is TGTGCCACCAGCAGGACAGGGGTGGCCTATGGCTACACCTTC. Variable domain in full (rest from reference TRBV15 and TRBJ1-2): DAMVIQNPRYQVTQFGKPVTLSCSQTLNHNVMYWYQQKSSQAPKLLFHYYDKDFNNEADTPDNFQSRRPNTSFCFLDIRSPGLGDTAMYLCATSRTGVAYGYTFGSGTRLTVV.

In its sample, this clonotype was seen many times. The rearrangement joins TRBV3-1 to TRBJ2-7; 13 bases agree with TRBD2. The germline V gene encodes CDR1 LGHDT and CDR2 YNNKEL (reference sequence). The CDR3 totals 16 residues. Unmatched junction bases numbered 4, after V lost 2 bases and J lost 3 bases. CDR3 protein: CASSQKGLAGIYEQYF. The CDR3 DNA reads TGTGCCAGCAGCCAAAAGGGACTAGCGGGAATCTACGAGCAGTACTTC.

This clonotype was detected only a few times. This CDR3 is CASSLNRGGTEAFF. Here the CDR3 DNA reads TGTGCCAGCAGCCTCAACAGGGGTGGCACTGAAGCTTTCTTT. The rearrangement uses TRBV5-4 and TRBJ1-1; 7 positions match TRBD1. CDR3 length equals 14 residues. Losses at the gene ends were 4 bases for V and 4 bases for J; bases not matched to a gene: 7. Germline CDR1 is SGHNT and CDR2 is YYREEE (reference sequence).

This clonotype has a count of ten or more. The rearrangement uses TRBV7-9 and TRBJ2-3; the match to TRBD1 covers 11 bases. The CDR3 is 16 residues long. The V and J ends lost 4 bases and 6 bases, in that order; junction bases with no gene match: 9. In germline, CDR1 is SEHNR, CDR2 FQNEAQ (reference sequence). The CDR3 DNA follows: TGTGCCAGCAGCTCCGGGACAGGGGGAAACGTGGATACGCAGTATTTT. It encodes CASSSGTGGNVDTQYF. Variable domain in full (rest from reference TRBV7-9 and TRBJ2-3): DTGVSQNPRHKITKRGQNVTFRCDPISEHNRLYWYRQTLGQGPEFLTYFQNEAQLEKSRLLSDRFSAERPKGSFSTLEIQRTEQGDSAMYLCASSSGTGGNVDTQYFGPGTRLTVL.

This clonotype appeared a single time. The V gene is TRBV7-9, the J gene TRBJ2-3, with D possibly matching TRBD1 (5 bases). V was shortened by 4 bases and J by 6 bases, with 11 bases between the two germline ends. The CDR3 runs to 13 residues. Germline lookup yields CDR1 SEHNR and CDR2 FQNEAQ (reference sequence). CDR3 sequence (DNA): TGTGCCAGCAGCTCGTCAGGGTGGGATACGCAGTATTTT. Residues: CASSSSGWDTQYF.

This clonotype was seen only a few times. This rearrangement joins TRBV12-3 or TRBV12-4 to TRBJ1-2; D uncertain. The CDR3 totals 13 residues. V gave up 5 bases and J gave up 1 base, with 8 bases separating them. The CDR3 DNA reads as TGTGCCAGCAGTGAAGGACTTAACTATGGCTACACCTTC. Its translation is CASSEGLNYGYTF.

This clonotype was seen more than once but under ten times. The J gene is TRBJ2-7, the V gene TRBV27; 10 nucleotides align to TRBD2. With V trimmed by 5 bases and J by 6 bases, 7 bases remained unmatched. Germline values: CDR1 MNHEY, CDR2 SMNVEV (reference sequence). The length of the CDR3 is 14 residues. This CDR3 is CASSDLAGVGEQYF. The DNA of the CDR3 is TGTGCCAGCAGTGATCTAGCGGGAGTGGGCGAGCAGTACTTC.

The count of this clonotype is one. This may arise from a read error, as a much more abundant clone is one base away. V is TRBV4-1 and J is TRBJ2-1; the D gene is possibly TRBD2 (7 bases). The V and J ends lost 4 bases and 5 bases respectively, with 21 bases between them. This CDR3 has 17 amino acids. Per germline, CDR1 MGHRA and CDR2 YSYEKL. The CDR3 sequence: CASSRVEGGRLNNEQFF. The CDR3 DNA reads TGCGCCAGCAGCCGGGTCGAGGGGGGGCGACTAAACAATGAGCAGTTCTTC.

This clonotype was found many times. The V call is TRBV2, the J call TRBJ1-1, with D perhaps matching TRBD1 (6 bases). The CDR3 covers 14 residues. Looked up from germline, CDR1 is SNHLY and CDR2 is FYNNEI. Trimming stripped 4 bases from V and 2 bases from J, with 11 bases between. DNA of the CDR3: TGTGCCAGCAGTGTACAGGACAGCAACACTGAAGCTTTCTTT. It specifies CASSVQDSNTEAFF.

This sequence joins TRBV6-1 and TRBJ1-2; D unclear. The CDR3 has 15 amino acids. V lost 7 bases and J 4 bases, leaving 19 bases between the germline ends. The germline gives CDR1 MNHNS, CDR2 SASEGT. CDR3 nucleotide sequence: TGTGCCAGCAAAGCAGGAGAGGGAGGGATCTATGGCTACACCTTC. This codes for CASKAGEGGIYGYTF.

This clonotype was counted between two and nine times. The rearrangement joins TRBV5-1 to TRBJ1-2; maybe TRBD1 (5 bases). Trimming took off 4 bases at V and 4 bases at J, with 17 bases between the two ends. The CDR3 length is 15 residues. Germline V gene data show CDR1 as SGHRS and CDR2 as YFSETQ. The CDR3 loop is CASSEDSSPSYGYTF. The CDR3 coding sequence is TGCGCCAGCAGCGAAGACAGCTCCCCTAGCTATGGCTACACCTTC.

In its sample, this clonotype was seen many times. The genes are TRBV12-3 or TRBV12-4 and TRBJ2-2; 7 bases are a match to TRBD1. J lost 7 bases, V lost 5 bases, and 13 bases had no gene match. The CDR3 runs to 16 residues. CDR3 nucleotide sequence: TGTGCCAGCAGTCCGATAACAGGGGCCAGTATCGGGGAGCTGTTTTTT. Translation gives CASSPITGASIGELFF.

At least ten counts were recorded for this clonotype. The chain links TRBV6-1 to TRBJ2-7; possibly TRBD1 for D (5 bases). V dropped 4 bases and J dropped 2 bases, with 12 bases sitting between them. Per the germline V gene, CDR1 is MNHNS and CDR2 is SASEGT. The CDR3 sequence is 14 residues long. The CDR3, as DNA: TGTGCCAGCAGTGCCCAGGGAAGAACCTACGAGCAGTACTTC. Translation: CASSAQGRTYEQYF.

This clonotype was counted many times. The chain uses TRBV27 and TRBJ1-5; 7 nucleotides align to TRBD1. The CDR3 loop spans 15 amino acids. Germline CDR1 reads MNHEY; CDR2 reads SMNVEV (reference sequence). The V segment lost 3 bases and the J segment 3 bases; nucleotides outside the gene matches: 5. The DNA for the CDR3 is TGTGCCAGCAGTTTCACAGGGGCTGACAATCAGCCCCAGCATTTT. Protein sequence: CASSFTGADNQPQHF.

The rearrangement joins TRBV28 to TRBJ2-2; 9 nucleotides align to TRBD2. CDR1 MDHEN and CDR2 SYDVKM come from the germline V gene. J gave up 9 bases and V 8 bases, and 7 bases lay outside the gene matches. The CDR3 sequence is 13 residues long. CDR3 protein: CASRGGETRELFF. Here the CDR3 DNA reads TGTGCCAGCCGCGGGGGGGAAACCAGGGAGCTGTTTTTT.

This clonotype was picked up many times. The chain has TRBV28 and TRBJ2-2; 10 bases map to TRBD2. Germline V gene lookup returns CDR1 MDHEN and CDR2 SYDVKM. Germline trimming cut 1 base from V and 7 bases from J; bases unmatched to any gene: 6. The CDR3 extends over 16 amino acids. CDR3 in DNA: TGTGCCAGCAGTTTATTAGCGGGAGGACTCGGCGGGGAGCTGTTTTTT. Translation gives CASSLLAGGLGGELFF.

V gene TRBV2 combines with J gene TRBJ2-4; 7 nucleotides line up with TRBD2. This CDR3 region has 16 residues. V gave up 6 bases and J gave up 11 bases; unmatched junction bases: 19. The germline V gene encodes CDR1 SNHLY and CDR2 FYNNEI. The CDR3 is CASSSSGTVYKVLQYF. CDR3 sequence (DNA): TGTGCCAGCAGCTCCAGCGGGACCGTCTATAAGGTACTTCAGTACTTC.

This clonotype has at least ten counts. The gene calls are TRBV28 and TRBJ2-7; 8 bases fit TRBD2. Looked up from germline, CDR1 is MDHEN and CDR2 is SYDVKM. The CDR3 totals 15 residues. V dropped 5 bases and J dropped 7; count of bases not matched to a gene: 13. For the CDR3, the DNA is TGTGCCAGCAGTACCTTAGCGGGGAGGTTGGGTGAGCAGTACTTC. Its translation is CASSTLAGRLGEQYF. The full variable domain, with the rest looked up from reference TRBV28 and TRBJ2-7, is DVKVTQSSRYLVKRTGEKVFLECVQDMDHENMFWYRQDPGLGLRLIYFSYDVKMKEKGDIPEGYSVSREKKERFSLILESASTNQTSMYLCASSTLAGRLGEQYFGPGTRLTVT.

This clonotype was seen at least ten times. The J gene is TRBJ2-7, the V gene TRBV27; 11 nucleotides align to TRBD1. The CDR3 runs to 14 residues. Trimming took 5 bases from V and 2 from J; bases not matched to a gene: 2. Germline V gene sequence: CDR1 MNHEY, CDR2 SMNVEV (reference sequence). As DNA, the CDR3 is TGTGCCAGCAGTCAGGACAGGGGGCCCTACGAGCAGTACTTC. Amino acids: CASSQDRGPYEQYF.

The J gene is TRBJ2-7, the V gene TRBV19; D not certain. CDR1 LNHDA and CDR2 SQIVND come from the germline V gene (reference sequence). This CDR3 has 14 residues. Trimming removed 5 bases at V and 2 bases at J, with 13 bases between. The CDR3: CASSVMNGPYEQYF. In DNA form, the CDR3 reads TGTGCCAGTAGTGTGATGAACGGCCCCTACGAGCAGTACTTC.

This clonotype has a count of ten or more. The chain combines TRBV6-2 or TRBV6-3 with TRBJ2-1; D gene unclear. The V gene lost 8 bases and the J gene lost 0 bases, with 17 bases spanning the gap. CDR1 MNHEY and CDR2 SVGEGT come from the germline V gene. This CDR3 is 16 amino acids long. CDR3 bases: TGTGCCAGCGACGTCCGTAGATCAAGCTCCTACAATGAGCAGTTCTTC. This gives the protein CASDVRRSSSYNEQFF.

This clonotype was seen many times. The chain carries TRBV20-1 and TRBJ2-1; the match to TRBD2 covers 14 bases. This CDR3 is built from 15 residues. CDR1 is DFQATT, CDR2 SNEGSKA, per germline (reference sequence). The V segment lost 4 bases and the J segment 4 bases; nucleotides outside the gene matches: 3. CDR3 DNA: TGCAGTGCTAAAAGACTAGCGGGAGGGTACAATGAGCAGTTCTTC. Translating it yields CSAKRLAGGYNEQFF.

This clonotype came up many times. The chain carries TRBV18 and TRBJ1-1, with D possibly matching TRBD1 (5 bases). This CDR3 region has 17 residues. Trimming removed 1 base from V and 1 base from J, with 16 bases in between. Germline V gene data show CDR1 as KGHSH and CDR2 as LQKENI. This CDR3 reads CASSPQLGQGENTEAFF. The CDR3 DNA reads TGTGCCAGCTCACCACAACTCGGTCAGGGCGAGAACACTGAAGCTTTCTTT.

Remarks on this clonotype: A junction end diverges from the germline sequence, so it may reflect a read error. The J gene is TRBJ2-5, the V gene TRBV29-1; TRBD1 is a possible D gene (5 bases). The CDR3 extends over 14 amino acids. Germline V gene data show CDR1 as SQVTM and CDR2 as ANQGSEA. The CDR3: CSVGAVQAQETQYF. In DNA, the CDR3 is TGCAGTGTTGGGGCCGTCCAGGCCCAAGAGACCCAGTACTTC.

This clonotype appeared a few times. The rearrangement links TRBV19 to TRBJ2-2; no definite D call. The V gene's germline CDR1 is LNHDA and CDR2 SQIVND (reference sequence). CDR3 size: 16 residues. The V end lost 9 bases, the J end lost 0 bases, and 17 bases lay between the germline ends. The CDR3 region is CASLRALSTNTGELFF. The CDR3 DNA is TGTGCCAGCCTCCGGGCGCTTAGTACGAACACCGGGGAGCTGTTTTTT.